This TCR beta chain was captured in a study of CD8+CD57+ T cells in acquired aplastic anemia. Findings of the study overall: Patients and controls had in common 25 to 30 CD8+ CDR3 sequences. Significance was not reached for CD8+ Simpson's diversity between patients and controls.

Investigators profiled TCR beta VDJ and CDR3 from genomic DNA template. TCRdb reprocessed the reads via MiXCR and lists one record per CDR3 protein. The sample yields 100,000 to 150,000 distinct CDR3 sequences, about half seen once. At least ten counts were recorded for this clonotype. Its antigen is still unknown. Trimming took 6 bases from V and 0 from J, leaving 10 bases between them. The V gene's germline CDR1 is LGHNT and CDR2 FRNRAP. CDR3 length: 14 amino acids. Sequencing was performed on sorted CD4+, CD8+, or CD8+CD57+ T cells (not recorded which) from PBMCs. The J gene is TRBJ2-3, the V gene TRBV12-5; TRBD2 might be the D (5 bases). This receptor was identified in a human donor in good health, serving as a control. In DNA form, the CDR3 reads TGTGCTAGTGGACGGGAACTTAGCACAGATACGCAGTATTTT. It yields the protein CASGRELSTDTQYF.